This TCR beta chain comes out of a study of cytomegalovirus exposure and HLA in healthy donors. PCR amplification relied on 60 Vbeta primers (plus 13 Jbeta primers). Measured with immunoSEQ multiplex PCR; TCRdb has only the in-frame clones, and not every one. Counted here are around 200,000 clones, approximately 85% occurring once; the ten biggest clones make up less than 3%. Per germline, CDR1 SNHLY and CDR2 FYNNEI. Germline trimming cut 4 bases from V and 6 bases from J; bases unmatched to any gene: 5. The CDR3 has 15 residues. As to this clone: Its antigen is undetermined.

General study findings and limits: The study recorded 160 or so TCR beta chains that were cytomegalovirus-associated. The authors assumed roughly uniform sequencing depth across donors for presence/absence analyses.

V and J are TRBV2 and TRBJ2-2, with 10 bases that match TRBD1. The sequenced material came from PBMCs. This clonotype originated in a woman aged 40 to 50 in good health and CMV-seronegative. In DNA, the CDR3 is TGTGCCAGCAGTGTTAGGACAGGGGGTGCCGGGGAGCTGTTTTTT. It encodes CASSVRTGGAGELFF.